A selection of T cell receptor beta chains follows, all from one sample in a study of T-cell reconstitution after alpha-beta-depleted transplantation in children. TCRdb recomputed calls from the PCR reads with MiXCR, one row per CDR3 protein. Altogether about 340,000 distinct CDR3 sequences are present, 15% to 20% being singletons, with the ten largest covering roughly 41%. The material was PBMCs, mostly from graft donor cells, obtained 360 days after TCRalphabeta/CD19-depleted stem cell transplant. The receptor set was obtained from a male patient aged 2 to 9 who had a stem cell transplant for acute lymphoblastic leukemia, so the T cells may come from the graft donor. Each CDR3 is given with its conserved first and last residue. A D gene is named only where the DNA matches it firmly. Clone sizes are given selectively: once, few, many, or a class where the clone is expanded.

CDR3: CASGFNPQGEGNTIYF
DNA: TGCGCCAGCGGCTTCAACCCCCAAGGGGAGGGAAACACCATATATTTT
J: TRBJ1-3
size: many
D: NA
V: TRBV5-1

CDR3: CASSQDQREGETQYF
DNA: TGTGCCAGCAGCCAAGACCAGCGGGAGGGGGAGACCCAGTACTTC
J: TRBJ2-5
size: NA
D: TRBD2
V: TRBV3-1

CDR3: CASSPRQGTGTEAFF
DNA: TGCGCCAGCAGCCCAAGACAGGGAACCGGCACTGAAGCTTTCTTT
J: TRBJ1-1
size: many
D: TRBD1
V: TRBV5-1

CDR3: CASSYGGRGGYGYTF
DNA: TGTGCCAGCAGTTACGGCGGCAGGGGAGGCTATGGCTACACCTTC
J: TRBJ1-2
size: NA
D: NA
V: TRBV6-2/TRBV6-3

CDR3: CASSLVGREWYTGELFF
DNA: TGTGCCAGCAGCTTAGTCGGGCGGGAGTGGTACACCGGGGAGCTGTTTTTT
J: TRBJ2-2
size: NA
D: TRBD2
V: TRBV7-2

CDR3: CSARPDQETQYF
DNA: TGCAGTGCTAGACCGGACCAAGAGACCCAGTACTTC
J: TRBJ2-5
size: NA
D: NA
V: TRBV20-1

CDR3: CASSLAQGYEKLFF
DNA: TGTGCCAGCAGCTTAGCACAGGGGTATGAAAAACTGTTTTTT
J: TRBJ1-4
size: NA
D: TRBD1
V: TRBV11-2

CDR3: CATLGVLAANEQFF
DNA: TGTGCCACCCTTGGGGTTTTAGCGGCAAATGAGCAGTTCTTC
J: TRBJ2-1
size: NA
D: NA
V: TRBV10-3

CDR3: CAISEKTSGGETQYF
DNA: TGTGCCATCAGTGAAAAGACTAGCGGAGGGGAGACCCAGTACTTC
J: TRBJ2-5
size: NA
D: TRBD2
V: TRBV10-3

CDR3: CASSRNGGTDSYEQYF
DNA: TGTGCCAGCTCACGCAACGGCGGGACGGATTCCTACGAGCAGTACTTC
J: TRBJ2-7
size: NA
D: NA
V: TRBV18

CDR3: CASSFLLAGGVGDTQYF
DNA: TGTGCCAGCAGTTTCCTGCTAGCGGGAGGGGTGGGAGATACGCAGTATTTT
J: TRBJ2-3
size: few
D: TRBD2
V: TRBV27

CDR3: CAIAGARDYGYTF
DNA: TGTGCCATCGCCGGGGCCCGGGACTATGGCTACACCTTC
J: TRBJ1-2
size: NA
D: NA
V: TRBV10-3

CDR3: CSARTGLSYSPLHF
DNA: TGCAGTGCACGAACGGGACTGAGTTATTCACCCCTCCACTTT
J: TRBJ1-6
size: NA
D: NA
V: TRBV20-1

CDR3: CASSVGGQYEQYF
DNA: TGTGCCAGCAGCGTCGGGGGGCAGTACGAGCAGTACTTC
J: TRBJ2-7
size: few
D: NA
V: TRBV7-9

CDR3: CSAPKSGGFTDTQYF
DNA: TGCAGTGCCCCTAAATCCGGGGGGTTCACAGATACGCAGTATTTT
J: TRBJ2-3
size: NA
D: TRBD2
V: TRBV20-1

CDR3: CASSSGTGGLSGANVLTF
DNA: TGTGCCAGCAGTTCCGGGACAGGGGGCCTCTCTGGGGCCAACGTCCTGACTTTC
J: TRBJ2-6
size: many
D: TRBD1
V: TRBV28

CDR3: CASSYPSAGREQYF
DNA: TGTGCCAGCAGTTACCCATCTGCAGGGAGGGAGCAGTACTTC
J: TRBJ2-7
size: NA
D: NA
V: TRBV6-2/TRBV6-3

CDR3: CASSDFNSNTGELFF
DNA: TGTGCCAGCAGCGATTTTAATTCGAACACCGGGGAGCTGTTTTTT
J: TRBJ2-2
size: NA
D: NA
V: TRBV6-1

CDR3: CASRRTSGSPPSGANVLTF
DNA: TGTGCCAGCAGACGGACTAGCGGGAGCCCCCCCTCTGGGGCCAACGTCCTGACTTTC
J: TRBJ2-6
size: many
D: TRBD2
V: TRBV14

CDR3: CSARSWGLTEQFF
DNA: TGCAGTGCTCGCTCTTGGGGACTAACTGAGCAGTTCTTC
J: TRBJ2-1
size: NA
D: TRBD2
V: TRBV20-1

CDR3: CASSLQTSGRISTDTQYF
DNA: TGTGCCAGCAGCTTACAGACTAGCGGGAGAATTTCGACAGATACGCAGTATTTT
J: TRBJ2-3
size: few
D: TRBD2
V: TRBV11-1

CDR3: CSVSTGWDGYTF
DNA: TGCAGCGTTTCTACAGGGTGGGATGGCTACACCTTC
J: TRBJ1-2
size: NA
D: NA
V: TRBV29-1

CDR3: CASSTGGVGDEQYF
DNA: TGTGCCAGCAGTACCGGGGGCGTGGGAGACGAGCAGTACTTC
J: TRBJ2-7
size: NA
D: NA
V: TRBV28

CDR3: CSASDGTSGRGEQYF
DNA: TGCAGTGCTAGTGACGGGACTAGCGGGAGGGGCGAGCAGTACTTC
J: TRBJ2-7
size: few
D: TRBD2
V: TRBV20-1

CDR3: CSADPPSGSYNEQFF
DNA: TGCAGTGCTGACCCCCCTAGCGGGAGTTACAATGAGCAGTTCTTC
J: TRBJ2-1
size: few
D: TRBD2
V: TRBV20-1

CDR3: CATSDMKLAGGQGDEQFF
DNA: TGTGCCACCAGTGACATGAAACTAGCGGGAGGGCAGGGGGATGAGCAGTTCTTC
J: TRBJ2-1
size: many
D: TRBD2
V: TRBV24-1

CDR3: CASNLRGGQGDNEQFF
DNA: TGTGCCAGCAACCTTCGGGGGGGACAGGGTGACAATGAGCAGTTCTTC
J: TRBJ2-1
size: NA
D: NA
V: TRBV27

CDR3: CSVRTLQGRPDTQYF
DNA: TGCAGCGTTCGGACTCTACAGGGCCGCCCAGATACGCAGTATTTT
J: TRBJ2-3
size: few
D: NA
V: TRBV29-1

CDR3: CASSVTSGQAETQYF
DNA: TGTGCCAGCAGTGTTACTAGCGGGCAAGCAGAGACCCAGTACTTC
J: TRBJ2-5
size: many
D: TRBD2
V: TRBV28

CDR3: CASSPLGGQETQYF
DNA: TGCGCCAGCAGCCCCCTTGGGGGCCAAGAGACCCAGTACTTC
J: TRBJ2-5
size: many
D: NA
V: TRBV4-3